The entry that follows covers one T cell receptor (beta chain) sequence. As yet, its antigen is unknown. The table came from immunoSEQ multiplex PCR; TCRdb's copy has only in-frame clones and leaves some out. The sample consists of roughly 17,000 clones, roughly 90% of them appearing once. The data derive from a study of STAT3 mutations in large granular lymphocyte leukemia. Study-level points and caveats: After therapy, 6 of 18 patients switched clonotypes, all new clones STAT3 wild type. Every T-LGLL patient had at least one immunodominant TCRbeta clonotype.

Germline V lookup: CDR1 GTSNPN, CDR2 SVGIG (reference sequence). V trimming: 7 bases; J trimming: 7 bases; junction bases outside the gene matches: 13. The CDR3 has 14 amino acids. The gene calls are TRBV30 and TRBJ2-1; TRBD2 aligns across 7 bases. What was sequenced was peripheral blood mononuclear cells. This clonotype was obtained from a man aged 55 to 70 with T-cell large granular lymphocyte leukemia. Some clones in this sample may be carry-over from other donors' samples. The CDR3, as DNA: TGTGCCTCGCGGCGGGAGCAGTTGAGGAATGAGCAGTTCTTC. Residues: CASRREQLRNEQFF.